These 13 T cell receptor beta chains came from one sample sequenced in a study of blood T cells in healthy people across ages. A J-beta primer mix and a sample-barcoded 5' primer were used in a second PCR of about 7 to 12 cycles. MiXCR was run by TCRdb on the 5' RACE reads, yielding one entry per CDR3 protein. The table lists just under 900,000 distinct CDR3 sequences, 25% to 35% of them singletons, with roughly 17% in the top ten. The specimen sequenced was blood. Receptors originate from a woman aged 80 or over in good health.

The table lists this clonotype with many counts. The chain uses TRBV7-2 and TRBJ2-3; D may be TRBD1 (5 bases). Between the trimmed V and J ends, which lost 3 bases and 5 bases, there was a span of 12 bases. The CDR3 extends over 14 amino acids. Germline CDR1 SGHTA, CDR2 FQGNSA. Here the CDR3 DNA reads TGTGCCAGCAGCTTTACAGGTCCACTAGATACGCAGTATTTT. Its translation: CASSFTGPLDTQYF.

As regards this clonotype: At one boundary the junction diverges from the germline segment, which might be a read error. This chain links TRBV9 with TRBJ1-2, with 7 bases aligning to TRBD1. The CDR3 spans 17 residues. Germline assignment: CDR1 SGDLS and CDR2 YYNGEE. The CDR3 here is CTSSVARQGVFGCGYTF. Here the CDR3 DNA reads TGTACCAGCAGCGTAGCGAGGCAGGGGGTCTTTGGCTGTGGCTACACCTTC.

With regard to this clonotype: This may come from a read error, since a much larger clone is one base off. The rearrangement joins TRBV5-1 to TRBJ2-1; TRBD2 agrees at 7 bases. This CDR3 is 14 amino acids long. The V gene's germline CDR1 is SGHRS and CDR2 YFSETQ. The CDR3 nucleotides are TGCGCCGGCAGCCCGGAAGCGGGGAGGAATGAGCAGTTCTTC. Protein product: CAGSPEAGRNEQFF.

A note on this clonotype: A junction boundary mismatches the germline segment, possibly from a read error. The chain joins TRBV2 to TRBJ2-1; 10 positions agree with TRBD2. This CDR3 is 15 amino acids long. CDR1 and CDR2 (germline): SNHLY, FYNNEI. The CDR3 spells CAGSVAGGSYNEQFF. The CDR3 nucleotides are TGTGCCGGCAGCGTAGCGGGGGGATCCTACAATGAGCAGTTCTTC. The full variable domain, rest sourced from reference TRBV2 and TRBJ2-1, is EPEVTQTPSHQVTQMGQEVILRCVPISNHLYFYWYRQILGQKVEFLVSFYNNEISEKSEIFDDQFSVERPDGSNFTLKIRSTKLEDSAMYFCAGSVAGGSYNEQFFGPGTRLTVL.

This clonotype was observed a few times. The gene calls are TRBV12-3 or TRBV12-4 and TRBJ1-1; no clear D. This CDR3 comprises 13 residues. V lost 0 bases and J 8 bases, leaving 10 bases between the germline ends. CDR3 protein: CASSLALFSEAFF. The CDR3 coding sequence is TGTGCCAGCAGTTTAGCACTTTTTTCCGAAGCTTTCTTT.

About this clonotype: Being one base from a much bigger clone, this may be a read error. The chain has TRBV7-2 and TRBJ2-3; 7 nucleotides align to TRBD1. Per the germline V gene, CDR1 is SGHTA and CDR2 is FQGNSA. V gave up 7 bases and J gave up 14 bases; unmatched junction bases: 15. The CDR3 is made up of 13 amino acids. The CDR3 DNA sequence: TGTGCCAGCACCCGGGACAGAAACGAAAAACTGTATTTT. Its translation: CASTRDRNEKLYF.

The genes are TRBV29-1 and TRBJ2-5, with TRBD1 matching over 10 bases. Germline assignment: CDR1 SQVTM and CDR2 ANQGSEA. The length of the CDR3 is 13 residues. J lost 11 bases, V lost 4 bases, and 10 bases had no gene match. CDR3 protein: CSVGQGALNEQYF. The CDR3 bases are TGCAGCGTTGGACAGGGGGCATTGAATGAGCAGTACTTC.

The CDR3 here is CASSLDYGSNYGYTF. As DNA, the CDR3 is TGTGCCAGCAGCTTAGACTACGGATCTAACTATGGCTACACCTTC. The V gene is TRBV7-2, the J gene TRBJ1-2; no clear D gene. V was clipped by 1 base and J by 0 bases, with 9 bases between them. The CDR3 is 15 amino acids. Germline CDR1 SGHTA, CDR2 FQGNSA.

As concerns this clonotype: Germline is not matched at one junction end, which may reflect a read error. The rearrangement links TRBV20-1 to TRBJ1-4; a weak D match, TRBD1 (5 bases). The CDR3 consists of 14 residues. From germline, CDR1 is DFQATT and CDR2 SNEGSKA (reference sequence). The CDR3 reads CGARGRQGGEKLFF. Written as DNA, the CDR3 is TGCGGTGCTAGAGGCCGGCAGGGAGGGGAAAAACTGTTTTTT.

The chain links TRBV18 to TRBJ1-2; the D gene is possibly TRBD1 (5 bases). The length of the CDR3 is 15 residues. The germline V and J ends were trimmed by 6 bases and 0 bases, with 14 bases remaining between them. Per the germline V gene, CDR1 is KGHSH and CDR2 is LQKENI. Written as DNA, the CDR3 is TGTGCCAGCTCGCCGACAGCCTCCACTAACTATGGCTACACCTTC. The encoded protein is CASSPTASTNYGYTF.

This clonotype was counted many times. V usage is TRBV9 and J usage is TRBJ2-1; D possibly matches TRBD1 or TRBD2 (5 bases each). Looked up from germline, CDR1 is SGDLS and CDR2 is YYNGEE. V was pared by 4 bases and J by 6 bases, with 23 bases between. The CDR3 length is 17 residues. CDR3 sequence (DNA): TGTGCCAGCAGCATAACTTCCGGGACCCTACCAGGCAATGAGCAGTTCTTC. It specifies CASSITSGTLPGNEQFF.

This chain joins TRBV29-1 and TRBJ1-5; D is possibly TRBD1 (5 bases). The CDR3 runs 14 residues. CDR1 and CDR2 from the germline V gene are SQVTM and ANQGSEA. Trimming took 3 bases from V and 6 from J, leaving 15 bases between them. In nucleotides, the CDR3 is TGCAGCGTTGACACCAGGGAAGGCGGTCAGCCCCAGCATTTT. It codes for CSVDTREGGQPQHF. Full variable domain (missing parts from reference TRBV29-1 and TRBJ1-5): SAVISQKPSRDICQRGTSLTIQCQVDSQVTMMFWYRQQPGQSLTLIATANQGSEATYESGFVIDKFPISRPNLTFSTLTVSNMSPEDSSIYLCSVDTREGGQPQHFGDGTRLSIL.

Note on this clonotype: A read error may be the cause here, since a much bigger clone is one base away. CDR3 sequence (DNA): TGTGCCGGCAGTAGTTATTATGCCGGGACACCTGAAGAGACCCAGTACTTC. The encoded protein is CAGSSYYAGTPEETQYF. The rearrangement links TRBV6-2 or TRBV6-3 to TRBJ2-7, with TRBD1 as a possible D gene (6 bases). The J call may be mistaken, given a closer DNA end match to TRBJ2-5. Germline values: CDR1 MNHEY, CDR2 SVGEGT. This CDR3 has 17 residues.